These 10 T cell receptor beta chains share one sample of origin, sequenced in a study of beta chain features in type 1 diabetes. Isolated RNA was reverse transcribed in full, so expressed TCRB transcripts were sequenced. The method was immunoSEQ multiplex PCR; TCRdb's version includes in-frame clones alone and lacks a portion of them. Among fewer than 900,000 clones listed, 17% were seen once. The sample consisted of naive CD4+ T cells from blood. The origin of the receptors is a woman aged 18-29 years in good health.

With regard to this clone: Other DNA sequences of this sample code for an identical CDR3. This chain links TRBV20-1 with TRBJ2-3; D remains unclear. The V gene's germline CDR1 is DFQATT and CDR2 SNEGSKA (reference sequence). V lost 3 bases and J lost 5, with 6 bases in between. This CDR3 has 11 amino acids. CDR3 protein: CSASGRDTQYF. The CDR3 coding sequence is TGCAGTGCTAGTGGCCGAGATACGCAGTATTTT.

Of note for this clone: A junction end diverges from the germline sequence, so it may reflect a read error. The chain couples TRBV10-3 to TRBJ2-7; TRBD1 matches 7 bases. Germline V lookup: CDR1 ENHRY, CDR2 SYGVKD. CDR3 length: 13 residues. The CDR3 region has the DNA TGTGCCATCAGTGAGTCGACAGGGAGCGACCTGACGTTC. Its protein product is CAISESTGSDLTF.

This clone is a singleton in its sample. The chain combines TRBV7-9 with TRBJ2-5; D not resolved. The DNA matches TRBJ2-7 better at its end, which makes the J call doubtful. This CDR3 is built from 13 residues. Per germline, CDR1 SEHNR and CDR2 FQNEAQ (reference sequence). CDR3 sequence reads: CASSLASSYEQYF. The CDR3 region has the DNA TGTGCCAGCAGCTTAGCAAGCTCCTACGAGCAGTACTTC.

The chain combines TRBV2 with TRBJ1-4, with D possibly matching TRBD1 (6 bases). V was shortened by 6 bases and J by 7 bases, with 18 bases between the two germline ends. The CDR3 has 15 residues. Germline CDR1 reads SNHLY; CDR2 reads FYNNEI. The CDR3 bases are TGTGCCAGCAGCGGTCCCCAGGGGAATCGTGAAAAACTGTTTTTT. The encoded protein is CASSGPQGNREKLFF.

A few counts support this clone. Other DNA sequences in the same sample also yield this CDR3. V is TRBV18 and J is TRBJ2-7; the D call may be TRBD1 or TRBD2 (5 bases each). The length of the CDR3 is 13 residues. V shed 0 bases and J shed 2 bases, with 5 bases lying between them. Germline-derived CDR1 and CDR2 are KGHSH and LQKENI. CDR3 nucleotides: TGTGCCAGCTCACCACCGGGGGCCTACGAGCAGTACTTC. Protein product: CASSPPGAYEQYF.

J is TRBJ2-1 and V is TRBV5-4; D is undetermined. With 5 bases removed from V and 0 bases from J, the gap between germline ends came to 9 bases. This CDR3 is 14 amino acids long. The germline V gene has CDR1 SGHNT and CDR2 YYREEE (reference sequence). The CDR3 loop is CASSDGRSYNEQFF. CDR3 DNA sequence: TGTGCCAGCAGTGACGGGCGCTCCTACAATGAGCAGTTCTTC.

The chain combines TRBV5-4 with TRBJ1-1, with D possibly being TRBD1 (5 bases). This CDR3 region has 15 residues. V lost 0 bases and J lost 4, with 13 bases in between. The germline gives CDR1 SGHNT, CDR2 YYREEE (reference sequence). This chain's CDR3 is CASSLGGSVATEAFF. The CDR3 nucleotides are TGTGCCAGCAGCTTGGGGGGGTCGGTCGCCACTGAAGCTTTCTTT.

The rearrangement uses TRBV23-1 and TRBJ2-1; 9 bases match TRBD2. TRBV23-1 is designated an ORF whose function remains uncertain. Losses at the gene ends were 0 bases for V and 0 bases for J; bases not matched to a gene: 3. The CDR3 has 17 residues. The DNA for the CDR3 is TGCGCCAGCAGTCAATCCGGCGGGAGGGTCTCCTACAATGAGCAGTTCTTC. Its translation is CASSQSGGRVSYNEQFF.

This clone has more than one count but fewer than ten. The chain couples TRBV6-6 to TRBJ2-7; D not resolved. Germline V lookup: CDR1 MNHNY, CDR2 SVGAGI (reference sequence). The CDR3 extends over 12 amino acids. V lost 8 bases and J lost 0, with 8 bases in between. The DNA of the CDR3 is TGTGCCAGCGCGCTAGACTCCTACGAGCAGTACTTC. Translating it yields CASALDSYEQYF.

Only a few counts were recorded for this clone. The CDR3 coding sequence is TGTGCCAGTCGGGGATCTGGGGCCAACGTCCTGACTTTC. It translates to CASRGSGANVLTF. V is TRBV4-2 and J is TRBJ2-6; possible D gene TRBD2, 5 bases. CDR1 and CDR2 from the germline V gene are LGHNA and YNFKEQ. The CDR3 consists of 13 residues. V was trimmed by 9 bases and J by 1 base, leaving 7 bases between them.